This TCR beta chain originates from a study of blood T cell repertoires in COVID-19. This table comes from immunoSEQ multiplex PCR, and its TCRdb copy is limited to in-frame clones, with some not included. The table lists over 200,000 clones, just under 90% of them singletons. Study members were between about 18 and 100 years old and lived in 24 US regions. Cohorts were based on clinical histories the participants reported. Trimming pared 2 bases from V and 1 base from J, leaving 8 bases between. The germline gives CDR1 SGHVS, CDR2 FQNEAQ. The CDR3 length is 14 residues. The sequence was collected from a woman aged 30 to 39 with acute COVID-19. Sequenced sample: PBMCs or T cells enriched from blood (not recorded which). V usage is TRBV7-8 and J usage is TRBJ1-1; D is possibly TRBD1 (6 bases). CDR3 in amino acids: CASSLTGTNTEAFF. The CDR3 bases are TGTGCCAGCAGCTTAACAGGGACGAACACTGAAGCTTTCTTT.